This T cell receptor beta chain emerged from a study of blood T cells in healthy people across ages. Primers used in a second PCR of about 7 to 12 cycles were a sample-barcoded 5' primer and a J-beta primer mix. TCRdb analysed the 5' RACE reads with MiXCR anew, one entry per CDR3 protein. The sample shows 650,000 to 1,000,000 distinct CDR3 sequences, 35% to 50% of them seen only once. Germline-derived CDR1 and CDR2 are LGHNA and YNFKEQ. J was trimmed by 6 bases and V by 4 bases; bases with no gene match: 7. The CDR3 contains 14 residues. The clonotype originates from an elderly man in good health. This chain links TRBV4-2 with TRBJ2-3; 7 nucleotides align to TRBD1. The sequenced sample consisted of blood. As DNA, the CDR3 is TGTGCCAGCAGCCGCTCGCGGACAGGTGATACGCAGTATTTT. This codes for CASSRSRTGDTQYF.